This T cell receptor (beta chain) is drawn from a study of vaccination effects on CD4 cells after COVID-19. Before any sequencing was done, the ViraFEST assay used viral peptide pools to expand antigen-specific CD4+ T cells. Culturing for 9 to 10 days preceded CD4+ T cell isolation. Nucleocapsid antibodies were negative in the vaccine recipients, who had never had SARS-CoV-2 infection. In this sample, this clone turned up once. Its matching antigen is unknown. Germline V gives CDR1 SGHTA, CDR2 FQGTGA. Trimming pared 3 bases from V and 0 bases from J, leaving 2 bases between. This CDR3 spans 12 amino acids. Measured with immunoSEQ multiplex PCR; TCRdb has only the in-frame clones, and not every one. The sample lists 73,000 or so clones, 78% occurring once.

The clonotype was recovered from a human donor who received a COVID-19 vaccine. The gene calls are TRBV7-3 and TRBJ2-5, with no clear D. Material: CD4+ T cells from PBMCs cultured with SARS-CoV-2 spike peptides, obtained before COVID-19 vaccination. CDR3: CASSLYQETQYF. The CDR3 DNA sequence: TGTGCCAGCAGCTTGTACCAAGAGACCCAGTACTTC.